These 32 T cell receptor beta chains were all obtained from the same sample, sequenced in a study of blood T cells in healthy people across ages. A second PCR of roughly 7 to 11 cycles used a sample-barcoded 5' primer and a J-beta primer mix. MiXCR, applied by TCRdb to the 5' RACE reads, yields one record per CDR3 protein. In the table there are about 1.1 million distinct CDR3 sequences, around two fifths of which are singletons. Input material: blood. The receptors shown here come from a man in his late teens or twenties in good health.

The rearrangement uses TRBV10-2 and TRBJ2-4, with 7 bases aligning to TRBD1. The length of the CDR3 is 14 residues. Germline V lookup: CDR1 WSHSY, CDR2 SAAADI. V gave up 9 bases and J gave up 13 bases; unmatched junction bases: 18. The CDR3 coding sequence is TGCGCCAGTAAGAGATGGGGTGGACAGGATGAGCAGTACTTC. Encoded protein: CASKRWGGQDEQYF.

This chain links TRBV29-1 with TRBJ2-4, with 9 bases aligning to TRBD1. V lost 7 bases and J lost 0; bases outside the gene matches: 7. The CDR3 consists of 15 residues. Germline V gene sequence: CDR1 SQVTM, CDR2 ANQGSEA. The CDR3, as DNA: TGCAGCGGGATGACAGGGGGAAAAGCCAAAAACATTCAGTACTTC. It translates to CSGMTGGKAKNIQYF.

The chain combines TRBV7-9 with TRBJ1-1; unclear D gene. The CDR3 loop spans 16 amino acids. Trimming pared 0 bases from V and 2 bases from J, leaving 13 bases between. Looked up from germline, CDR1 is SEHNR and CDR2 is FQNEAQ (reference sequence). The CDR3 nucleotides read TGTGCCAGCAGCTTAGCCCAGGTAGGGAGTAACACTGAAGCTTTCTTT. Translating gives CASSLAQVGSNTEAFF. The full variable domain, with the rest looked up from reference TRBV7-9 and TRBJ1-1, is DTGVSQNPRHKITKRGQNVTFRCDPISEHNRLYWYRQTLGQGPEFLTYFQNEAQLEKSRLLSDRFSAERPKGSFSTLEIQRTEQGDSAMYLCASSLAQVGSNTEAFFGQGTRLTVV.

The V gene is TRBV7-8, the J gene TRBJ2-1; TRBD2 aligns across 12 bases. This CDR3 has 16 residues. V lost 4 bases to trimming and J lost 8 bases; unmatched junction nucleotides: 9. Germline CDR1 and CDR2: SGHVS and FQNEAQ. In nucleotides, the CDR3 is TGTGCCAGCAGCTACCTAGCGGGGGGGCGTAACGATGAGCAGTTCTTC. This sequence encodes CASSYLAGGRNDEQFF. The full variable domain, with the rest looked up from reference TRBV7-8 and TRBJ2-1, is GAGVSQSPRYKVAKRGQDVALRCDPISGHVSLFWYQQALGQGPEFLTYFQNEAQLDKSGLPSDRFFAERPEGSVSTLKIQRTQQEDSAVYLCASSYLAGGRNDEQFFGPGTRLTVL.

This clonotype was seen a handful of times. The V gene is TRBV12-3 or TRBV12-4, the J gene TRBJ1-2; D is perhaps TRBD1 (6 bases). The CDR3 runs 13 residues. Trimming removed 2 bases from V and 8 bases from J, with 12 bases in between. For the CDR3, the DNA is TGTGCCAGCAGTTTAAGGGAGGGGGGCGGCTACACCTTC. Translated, it gives CASSLREGGGYTF.

This clonotype has a handful of counts. The chain combines TRBV9 with TRBJ2-3, with no clear D. The CDR3 runs 14 residues. Trimming removed 4 bases from V and 2 bases from J, with 11 bases in between. The germline V gene has CDR1 SGDLS and CDR2 YYNGEE. The CDR3 DNA reads as TGTGCCAGCAGCCCGTATATTTCCACAGATACGCAGTATTTT. Residues: CASSPYISTDTQYF. The whole variable domain, filled in from reference TRBV9 and TRBJ2-3, reads DSGVTQTPKHLITATGQRVTLRCSPRSGDLSVYWYQQSLDQGLQFLIQYYNGEERAKGNILERFSAQQFPDLHSELNLSSLELGDSALYFCASSPYISTDTQYFGPGTRLTVL.

In its sample, this clonotype was seen a few times. A single base separates this from a much larger clone, so it may be a read error. The chain links TRBV20-1 to TRBJ1-2, with 8 nucleotides matching TRBD1. There are 15 residues in the CDR3. Germline V gene data show CDR1 as DFQATT and CDR2 as SNEGSKA (reference sequence). V lost 5 bases, J lost 3 bases, and 11 bases stayed unmatched. The CDR3 sequence is CSAPSAGGKDYGYTF. CDR3 bases: TGCAGTGCTCCTTCAGCAGGGGGCAAAGACTATGGCTACACCTTC.

Concerning this clonotype: One base away lies a much larger clone, so this may be a sequencing read error. The rearrangement joins TRBV6-6 to TRBJ1-2; maybe TRBD1 (5 bases). This CDR3 has 13 residues. Per germline, CDR1 MNHNY and CDR2 SVGAGI (reference sequence). CDR3 sequence: CACSGALSYGYTF. DNA for the CDR3: TGTGCCTGCAGCGGGGCCCTTTCCTATGGCTACACCTTC.

The chain combines TRBV4-1 with TRBJ1-4; D is unclear. The CDR3 covers 19 residues. V lost 4 bases and J 7 bases, leaving 28 bases between the germline ends. Germline CDR1 MGHRA, CDR2 YSYEKL. CDR3 nucleotide sequence: TGCGCCAGCAGCCCCCCGGAACGGCGGATTAATGAAGGACGTGAAAAACTGTTTTTT. Translation gives CASSPPERRINEGREKLFF.

The chain has TRBV27 and TRBJ2-3; 8 bases map to TRBD1. V shed 8 bases and J 4 bases; nucleotides not matched to a gene: 5. The CDR3 length is 13 residues. Germline values: CDR1 MNHEY, CDR2 SMNVEV (reference sequence). Here the CDR3 DNA reads TGTGCCAGCGGACAGGGTGTCCCAGATACGCAGTATTTT. The encoded protein is CASGQGVPDTQYF.

The sample holds a few counts of this clonotype. The chain couples TRBV2 to TRBJ2-3; 10 positions match TRBD2. Germline assignment: CDR1 SNHLY and CDR2 FYNNEI. The V and J ends lost 6 bases and 2 bases, in that order; junction bases with no gene match: 11. This CDR3 comprises 17 residues. CDR3 protein: CASRTKPSGGITDTQYF. CDR3 coding DNA: TGTGCCAGCAGGACTAAACCTAGCGGGGGTATCACAGATACGCAGTATTTT. Drawing the rest from reference TRBV2 and TRBJ2-3, the complete variable domain is EPEVTQTPSHQVTQMGQEVILRCVPISNHLYFYWYRQILGQKVEFLVSFYNNEISEKSEIFDDQFSVERPDGSNFTLKIRSTKLEDSAMYFCASRTKPSGGITDTQYFGPGTRLTVL.

V gene TRBV4-2 combines with J gene TRBJ1-3, with TRBD1 matching 8 bases. The germline V gene has CDR1 LGHNA and CDR2 YNFKEQ. CDR3 length: 16 amino acids. With V trimmed by 3 bases and J by 4 bases, 8 bases remained unmatched. The CDR3 nucleotides are TGTGCCAGCAGCCAGGCCCAGGGGGCTGGAGGAAACACCATATATTTT. The encoded protein is CASSQAQGAGGNTIYF.

This clonotype was observed a few times. The gene calls are TRBV2 and TRBJ1-2; possible D gene TRBD1, 5 bases. The germline CDR1 and CDR2 sequences are SNHLY and FYNNEI. V shed 1 base and J shed 4 bases, with 7 bases lying between them. The length of the CDR3 is 13 residues. This chain's CDR3 is CASSEEGFYGYTF. As DNA, the CDR3 is TGTGCCAGCAGTGAAGAGGGGTTCTATGGCTACACCTTC.

This clonotype has only a few counts. The CDR3 bases are TGTGCCAGCCCCCCGGGGGGGGTTCGTCTGAACACTGAAGCTTTCTTT. This translates into CASPPGGVRLNTEAFF. The chain has TRBV6-6 and TRBJ1-1; possibly TRBD1 for D (5 bases). This CDR3 comprises 16 residues. Germline values: CDR1 MNHNY, CDR2 SVGAGI (reference sequence). The ends were cut back, 8 bases at V and 0 bases at J, with 19 bases in the middle.

The V and J genes are TRBV7-2 and TRBJ2-5, with a tentative D call TRBD2 (5 bases). The germline gives CDR1 SGHTA, CDR2 FQGNSA. This CDR3 has 16 residues. V was pared by 0 bases and J by 1 base, with 12 bases between. DNA of the CDR3: TGTGCCAGCAGCTTAGCGAAAACGGGGATCCAAGAGACCCAGTACTTC. It yields the protein CASSLAKTGIQETQYF. Combining the CDR3 with reference TRBV7-2 and TRBJ2-5 gives the whole variable domain GAGVSQSPSNKVTEKGKDVELRCDPISGHTALYWYRQSLGQGLEFLIYFQGNSAPDKSGLPSDRFSAERTGGSVSTLTIQRTQQEDSAVYLCASSLAKTGIQETQYFGPGTRLLVL.

The table lists this clonotype with a few counts. This chain joins TRBV18 and TRBJ2-1, with a tentative D call TRBD2 (6 bases). The V gene's germline CDR1 is KGHSH and CDR2 LQKENI. Trimming removed 5 bases from V and 0 bases from J, with 17 bases in between. The CDR3 has 17 amino acids. The chain's CDR3 is CASSSLPGLSSYNEQFF. Here the CDR3 DNA reads TGTGCCAGCTCATCACTGCCGGGACTGAGCTCCTACAATGAGCAGTTCTTC.

J is TRBJ2-2 and V is TRBV29-1; 9 bases are a match to TRBD1. The CDR3 has 14 residues. With 7 bases clipped from V and 3 bases from J, the junction kept 6 bases outside the gene matches. The germline V gene encodes CDR1 SQVTM and CDR2 ANQGSEA. CDR3 region: CSAGTGSHTGELFF. DNA for the CDR3: TGCAGCGCCGGGACAGGGTCCCACACCGGGGAGCTGTTTTTT.

This clonotype has a handful of counts. The chain combines TRBV5-6 with TRBJ2-2; possibly TRBD1 for D (5 bases). There are 14 residues in the CDR3. Trimming left V 4 bases short and J 2 bases short, with 9 bases between. Looked up from germline, CDR1 is SGHDT and CDR2 is YYEEEE. The CDR3 nucleotides read TGTGCCAGCAGCCGCAGGGATAACACCGGGGAGCTGTTTTTT. It yields the protein CASSRRDNTGELFF. The variable domain in full, completed from reference TRBV5-6 and TRBJ2-2, reads DAGVTQSPTHLIKTRGQQVTLRCSPKSGHDTVSWYQQALGQGPQFIFQYYEEEERQRGNFPDRFSGHQFPNYSSELNVNALLLGDSALYLCASSRRDNTGELFFGEGSRLTVL.

This clonotype has a handful of counts. The chain combines TRBV12-3 or TRBV12-4 with TRBJ2-2; D tentatively reads TRBD1 or TRBD2 (5 bases each). CDR3 length: 15 residues. V lost 0 bases and J lost 5, with 10 bases in between. The DNA for the CDR3 is TGTGCCAGCAGTTTAGCGGGGGTCCAAACCGGGGAGCTGTTTTTT. As protein: CASSLAGVQTGELFF.

The genes are TRBV7-9 and TRBJ1-4; possibly TRBD1 for D (5 bases). The CDR3 runs to 16 residues. Trimming stripped 1 base from V and 8 bases from J, with 17 bases between. Germline V gives CDR1 SEHNR, CDR2 FQNEAQ (reference sequence). This chain's CDR3 is CASSLGLGTTGEKLFF. Written as DNA, the CDR3 is TGTGCCAGCAGCTTAGGGTTGGGGACCACGGGGGAAAAACTGTTTTTT. The whole variable domain, filled in from reference TRBV7-9 and TRBJ1-4, reads DTGVSQNPRHKITKRGQNVTFRCDPISEHNRLYWYRQTLGQGPEFLTYFQNEAQLEKSRLLSDRFSAERPKGSFSTLEIQRTEQGDSAMYLCASSLGLGTTGEKLFFGSGTQLSVL.

The CDR3 DNA is TGTGCCAGCAGTTTTGGTCAACCTCGCTCACCCCTCCACTTT. This codes for CASSFGQPRSPLHF. The chain has TRBV27 and TRBJ1-6, with D uncertain. This CDR3 has 14 amino acids. Germline V gene sequence: CDR1 MNHEY, CDR2 SMNVEV (reference sequence). V was shortened by 3 bases and J by 10 bases, with 13 bases between the two germline ends.

This chain joins TRBV7-2 and TRBJ1-1; the D gene is possibly TRBD1 (5 bases). The germline gives CDR1 SGHTA, CDR2 FQGNSA. The CDR3 totals 13 residues. V was clipped by 5 bases and J by 5 bases, with 12 bases between them. CDR3 sequence (DNA): TGTGCCAGCAGCACGTCCGGGGGGACTGAAGCTTTCTTT. Its translation: CASSTSGGTEAFF.

The chain carries TRBV9 and TRBJ1-1; D is ambiguous. Germline V CDR1 and CDR2: SGDLS, YYNGEE. V lost 0 bases and J 4 bases, leaving 19 bases between the germline ends. This CDR3 has 17 residues. The CDR3 DNA follows: TGTGCCAGCAGCGTAGCTGGAGGACCCCCCCTTGGCACTGAAGCTTTCTTT. Translated: CASSVAGGPPLGTEAFF.

The V and J genes are TRBV18 and TRBJ2-7; no clear D. This CDR3 has 12 residues. V dropped 3 bases and J dropped 0 bases, with 3 bases sitting between them. The germline gives CDR1 KGHSH, CDR2 LQKENI. CDR3 sequence: CASSPLSYEQYF. CDR3 bases: TGTGCCAGCTCACCCCTCTCCTACGAGCAGTACTTC.

This clonotype has a handful of counts. The chain couples TRBV12-3 or TRBV12-4 to TRBJ1-1, with a tentative D call TRBD1 (6 bases). Deletions cut 2 bases from V and 0 bases from J, with 13 bases between. The CDR3 spans 16 residues. CDR3 sequence reads: CASSLTRDIVNTEAFF. DNA for the CDR3: TGTGCCAGCAGTTTAACGAGGGACATTGTGAACACTGAAGCTTTCTTT.

This clonotype was seen many times. The chain is built from TRBV7-2 and TRBJ2-3; no firm D call. This CDR3 is 12 amino acids long. Trimming left V 4 bases short and J 6 bases short, with 8 bases between. Germline V CDR1 and CDR2: SGHTA, FQGNSA. CDR3 protein: CASSSSVDTQYF. In nucleotides, the CDR3 is TGTGCCAGCAGCTCCTCGGTGGATACGCAGTATTTT. The full variable domain, completed using reference TRBV7-2 and TRBJ2-3, is GAGVSQSPSNKVTEKGKDVELRCDPISGHTALYWYRQSLGQGLEFLIYFQGNSAPDKSGLPSDRFSAERTGGSVSTLTIQRTQQEDSAVYLCASSSSVDTQYFGPGTRLTVL.

DNA for the CDR3: TGTGCCAGCAGTTACCGGCCAGGGACTATGAACACTGAAGCTTTCTTT. Its protein product is CASSYRPGTMNTEAFF. The gene calls are TRBV6-5 and TRBJ1-1; D may be TRBD1 (5 bases). V was pared by 2 bases and J by 0 bases, with 13 bases between. Germline CDR1 reads MNHEY; CDR2 reads SVGAGI. The CDR3 is 16 amino acids.

The chain employs TRBV20-1 and TRBJ2-5; possible D gene TRBD2, 7 bases. This CDR3 comprises 13 residues. Between the trimmed V and J ends, which lost 3 bases and 11 bases, there was a span of 19 bases. Germline assignment: CDR1 DFQATT and CDR2 SNEGSKA (reference sequence). CDR3 amino acids: CSASRGAFNEQYF. The CDR3 DNA follows: TGCAGTGCTAGCCGGGGGGCCTTTAATGAGCAGTACTTC.

V usage is TRBV4-3 and J usage is TRBJ2-1; D is perhaps TRBD1 (8 bases). Trimming left V 1 base short and J 8 bases short, with 18 bases between. The CDR3 extends over 16 amino acids. Germline CDR1 reads LGHNA; CDR2 reads YSLEER. CDR3 nucleotide sequence: TGCGCCAGCAGCCAAGTAGGGGGGGACAGGTCCCATGAGCAGTTCTTC. Residues: CASSQVGGDRSHEQFF.

J is TRBJ1-2 and V is TRBV12-3 or TRBV12-4; D is ambiguous. This CDR3 has 15 amino acids. V was trimmed by 7 bases and J by 4 bases, leaving 19 bases between them. The CDR3 sequence is CASTKAEGYAYGYTF. CDR3 DNA: TGTGCCAGCACCAAGGCCGAGGGCTACGCCTATGGCTACACCTTC.

This clonotype has just a few counts. The rearrangement uses TRBV5-1 and TRBJ2-1; TRBD2 agrees at 8 bases. The CDR3 loop spans 17 amino acids. Germline CDR1 reads SGHRS; CDR2 reads YFSETQ. Trimming took 1 base from V and 4 from J; bases not matched to a gene: 10. DNA for the CDR3: TGCGCCAGCAGCTTGACCCTTACTAGCGGAAATTACAATGAGCAGTTCTTC. The encoded protein is CASSLTLTSGNYNEQFF.

The genes are TRBV6-5 and TRBJ2-5; maybe TRBD1 (5 bases). Germline V lookup: CDR1 MNHEY, CDR2 SVGAGI. The V and J ends lost 10 bases and 2 bases respectively, with 17 bases between them. CDR3 length: 14 amino acids. In nucleotides, the CDR3 is TGTGCCACCCAGCCGGTGACAGCGCAAGAGACCCAGTACTTC. Protein sequence: CATQPVTAQETQYF.